This TCR beta chain was obtained from a study of T cells of healthy individuals (dated by TCRdb to about 2018). Library method: 5' RACE. The sequencer was an Illumina MiSeq. TCRdb handled the public reads itself, with Q25 trimming in fastp and clone calling in MiXCR, and kept productive beta chains. CDR3 protein sequences are deduplicated, and each keeps its most common genes and DNA. The sample contains nearly 100,000 distinct CDR3 sequences, under 20% of them found a single time. The ten top clones hold 6.2% of the sample. Worth noting for this clonotype: What antigen it recognizes has not been identified. No qualities accompany the bases; no much larger clone lies one base away.

V is shortened by 5 bases, J by 2 bases, and the region joining them spans 11 bases. The germline V gene (reference sequence) sets CDR1 to DFQATT and CDR2 to SNEGSKA. The cysteine opens and the phenylalanine closes a CDR3 of 13 amino acids. Only the CDR3 region is kept as DNA, spanning 39 bases read in frame from base 1. The chain is made from TRBV20-1 and TRBJ2-3; there is no confident call for the D gene. The clonotype originates from a human donor in good health. The sequenced DNA is TGCAGTGCTTATGGCAGGTTCACAGATACGCAGTATTTT. Its amino acids are CSAYGRFTDTQYF.